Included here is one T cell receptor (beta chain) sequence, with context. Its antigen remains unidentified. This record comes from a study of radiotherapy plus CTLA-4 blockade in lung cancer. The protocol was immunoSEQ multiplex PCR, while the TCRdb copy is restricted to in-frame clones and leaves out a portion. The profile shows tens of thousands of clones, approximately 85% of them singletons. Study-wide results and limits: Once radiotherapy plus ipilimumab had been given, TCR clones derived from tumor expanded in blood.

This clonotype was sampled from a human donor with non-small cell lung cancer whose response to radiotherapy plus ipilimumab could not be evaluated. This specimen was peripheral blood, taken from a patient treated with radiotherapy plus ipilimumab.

CDR3 sequence reads: CASSQEPTSGLYNEQFF. The DNA for the CDR3 is TGCGCCAGCAGCCAAGAACCAACTAGCGGGTTGTACAATGAGCAGTTCTTC. The V and J genes are TRBV4-1 and TRBJ2-1, with 9 bases that match TRBD2. Germline CDR1 MGHRA, CDR2 YSYEKL. This CDR3 has 17 amino acids. After removal of 0 bases from V and 4 bases from J, the junction contained 7 bases not matched to a gene.